This T cell receptor beta chain came from a study of cytomegalovirus exposure and HLA in healthy donors. The CDR3 spans 14 residues. The J segment lost 1 base and the V segment lost 5 bases, leaving 4 bases of the junction unmatched. Germline V gene lookup returns CDR1 SGHTA and CDR2 FQGTGA. PCR primers comprised 60 Vbeta and 13 Jbeta primers. Assay: immunoSEQ multiplex PCR; the TCRdb copy retains only in-frame clones and omits some. The sample has 150,000 or so clones, 70% to 85% seen once. The chain uses TRBV7-3 and TRBJ1-1; 7 bases line up with TRBD1. The clonotype originates from a young man in good health and CMV-seropositive. The sequenced sample consisted of PBMCs. The CDR3 sequence: CASSPGTANTEAFF. Here the CDR3 DNA reads TGTGCCAGCAGCCCCGGGACAGCGAACACTGAAGCTTTCTTT.